This T cell receptor (beta chain) was captured by sequencing in a study of CD8 T cells in ankylosing spondylitis. Study-wide results and caveats: From matched ankylosing spondylitis synovial fluid, disease-linked clones were reportedly recovered at significantly enriched levels.

At least ten counts were recorded for this clonotype. Its antigen remains unidentified. TCRdb fed the 5' RACE reads into MiXCR, producing one record per CDR3 protein. The repertoire holds 250,000 or so distinct CDR3 sequences, roughly a quarter seen once, with 0.5% to 0.75% in the top ten. Trimming left V 5 bases short and J 4 bases short, with 14 bases between. The CDR3 is made up of 14 amino acids. The receptor's source is a male donor with ankylosing spondylitis or in good health (not recorded which). The chain employs TRBV12-3 or TRBV12-4 and TRBJ2-5; D is possibly TRBD1 (6 bases). Specimen: blood, either unsorted or a sorted T cell fraction (not recorded which). CDR3 nucleotide sequence: TGTGCCAGCAGTCAGAGAGGGGGTAGAGAGACCCAGTACTTC. This sequence encodes CASSQRGGRETQYF.